Listed here is a single T cell receptor beta chain. This CDR3 comprises 15 residues. Germline lookup yields CDR1 SNHLY and CDR2 FYNNEI. V lost 2 bases to trimming and J lost 8 bases; unmatched junction nucleotides: 8. These data come from a study of blood T cell repertoires in COVID-19. Overall study: The origin of the acute and convalescent COVID-19 samples was the United States, Italy and Spain. PBMCs, B-cell-depleted T cells, or T cells were the source of the cDNA or gDNA that made up the material.

Data came from immunoSEQ multiplex PCR; TCRdb stores just in-frame clones and leaves some out. Here the sample spans roughly 250,000 clones, about 70% being singletons. Sequencing was carried out using peripheral blood. The TCR originated in a woman older than 75 with acute or convalescent COVID-19. This rearrangement joins TRBV2 to TRBJ1-4, with 7 bases identical to TRBD1. The CDR3 region has the DNA TGTGCCAGCAGTGAACTCAGACAGGGTAGCGAAAAACTGTTTTTT. Translation: CASSELRQGSEKLFF.